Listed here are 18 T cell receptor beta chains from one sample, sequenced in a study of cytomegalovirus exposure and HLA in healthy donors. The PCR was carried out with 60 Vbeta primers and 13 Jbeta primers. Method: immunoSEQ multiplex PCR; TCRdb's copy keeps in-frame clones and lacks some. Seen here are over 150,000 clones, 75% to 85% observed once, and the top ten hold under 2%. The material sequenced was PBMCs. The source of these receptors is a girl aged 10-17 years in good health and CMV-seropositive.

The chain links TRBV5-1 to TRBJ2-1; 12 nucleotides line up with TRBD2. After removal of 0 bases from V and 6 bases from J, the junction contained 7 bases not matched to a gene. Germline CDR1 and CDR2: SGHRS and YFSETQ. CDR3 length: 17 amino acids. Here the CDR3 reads CASSLAILAGGVNEQFF. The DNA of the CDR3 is TGCGCCAGCAGCTTGGCGATCCTAGCGGGGGGGGTCAATGAGCAGTTCTTC. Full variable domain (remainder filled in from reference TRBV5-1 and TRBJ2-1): KAGVTQTPRYLIKTRGQQVTLSCSPISGHRSVSWYQQTPGQGLQFLFEYFSETQRNKGNFPGRFSGRQFSNSRSEMNVSTLELGDSALYLCASSLAILAGGVNEQFFGPGTRLTVL.

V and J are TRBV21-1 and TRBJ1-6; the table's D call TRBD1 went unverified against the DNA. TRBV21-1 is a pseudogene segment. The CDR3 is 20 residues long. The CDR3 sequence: CASSKDWMRQSRPFRSPLHF. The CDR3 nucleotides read TGTGCCAGCAGCAAAGACTGGATGCGACAATCCAGACCTTTTAGGTCACCCCTCCACTTT.

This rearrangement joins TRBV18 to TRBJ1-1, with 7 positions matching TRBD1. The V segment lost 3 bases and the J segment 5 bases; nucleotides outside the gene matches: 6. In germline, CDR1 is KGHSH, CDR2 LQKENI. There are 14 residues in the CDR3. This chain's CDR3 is CASSPGQSGTEAFF. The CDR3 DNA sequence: TGTGCCAGCTCACCGGGACAGTCGGGAACTGAAGCTTTCTTT.

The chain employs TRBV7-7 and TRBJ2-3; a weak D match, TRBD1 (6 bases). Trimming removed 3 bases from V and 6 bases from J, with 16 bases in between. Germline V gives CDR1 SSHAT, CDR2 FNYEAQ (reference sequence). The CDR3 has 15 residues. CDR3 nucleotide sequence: TGTGCCAGCAGCTTCTCTACAGGGCATGGCGATACGCAGTATTTT. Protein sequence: CASSFSTGHGDTQYF.

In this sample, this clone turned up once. The CDR3 sequence: CAISETGGGNQPQHF. CDR3 nucleotides: TGTGCCATCAGTGAAACGGGGGGGGGAAATCAGCCCCAGCATTTT. This chain connects TRBV10-3 to TRBJ1-5, with D maybe TRBD1 (5 bases). This CDR3 is 15 amino acids long. Germline V gives CDR1 ENHRY, CDR2 SYGVKD. Deletions cut 3 bases from V and 4 bases from J, with 13 bases between.

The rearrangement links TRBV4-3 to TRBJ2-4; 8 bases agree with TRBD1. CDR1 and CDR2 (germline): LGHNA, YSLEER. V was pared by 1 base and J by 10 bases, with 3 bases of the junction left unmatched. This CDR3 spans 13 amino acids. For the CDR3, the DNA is TGCGCCAGCAGCCAAGGGACAGGGATGATTCAGTACTTC. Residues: CASSQGTGMIQYF.

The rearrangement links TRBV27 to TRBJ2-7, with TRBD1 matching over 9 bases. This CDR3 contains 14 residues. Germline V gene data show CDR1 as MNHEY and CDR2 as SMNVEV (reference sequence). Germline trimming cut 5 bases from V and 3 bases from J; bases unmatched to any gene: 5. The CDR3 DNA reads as TGTGCCAGCAGTCCCGGGACAGGGAACTACGAGCAGTACTTC. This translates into CASSPGTGNYEQYF.

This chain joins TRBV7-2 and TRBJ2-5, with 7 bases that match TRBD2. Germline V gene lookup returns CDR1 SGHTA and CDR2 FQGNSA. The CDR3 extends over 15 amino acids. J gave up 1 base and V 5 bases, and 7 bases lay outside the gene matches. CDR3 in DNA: TGTGCCAGCAGCCCCCGCGGGGGAGGCCAAGAGACCCAGTACTTC. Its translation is CASSPRGGGQETQYF.

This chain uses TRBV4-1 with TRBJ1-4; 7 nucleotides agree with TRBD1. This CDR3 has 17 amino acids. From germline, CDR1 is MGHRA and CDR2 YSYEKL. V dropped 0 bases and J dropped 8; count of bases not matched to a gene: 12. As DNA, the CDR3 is TGCGCCAGCAGCCAAGACCCGGGGACAGAAGGTAGAGAAAAACTGTTTTTT. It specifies CASSQDPGTEGREKLFF.

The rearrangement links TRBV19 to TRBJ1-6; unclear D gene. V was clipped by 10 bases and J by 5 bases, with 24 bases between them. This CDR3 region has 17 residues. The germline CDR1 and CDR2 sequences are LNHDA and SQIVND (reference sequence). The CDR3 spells CATQNGGGLRDNSPLHF. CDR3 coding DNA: TGTGCCACTCAAAATGGAGGCGGACTTCGAGATAATTCACCCCTCCACTTT.

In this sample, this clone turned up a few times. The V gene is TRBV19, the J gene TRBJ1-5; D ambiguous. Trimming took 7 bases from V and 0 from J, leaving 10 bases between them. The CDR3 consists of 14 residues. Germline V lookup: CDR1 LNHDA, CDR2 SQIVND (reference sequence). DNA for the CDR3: TGTGCCAGTATGCGGGTTTATAGCAATCAGCCCCAGCATTTT. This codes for CASMRVYSNQPQHF.

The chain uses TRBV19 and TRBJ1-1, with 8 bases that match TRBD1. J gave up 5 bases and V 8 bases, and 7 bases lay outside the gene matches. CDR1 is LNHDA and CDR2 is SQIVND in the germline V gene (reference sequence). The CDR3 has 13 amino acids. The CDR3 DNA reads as TGTGCCAGTCTGGACAGGGAAGGTACTGAAGCTTTCTTT. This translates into CASLDREGTEAFF.

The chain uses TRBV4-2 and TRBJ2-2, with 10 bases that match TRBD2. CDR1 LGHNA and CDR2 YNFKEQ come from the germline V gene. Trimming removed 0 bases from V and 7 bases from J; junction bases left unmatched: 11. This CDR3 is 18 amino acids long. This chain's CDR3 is CASSQDHLAGVGGGELFF. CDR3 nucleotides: TGTGCCAGCAGCCAAGATCACCTAGCGGGGGTAGGAGGCGGGGAGCTGTTTTTT.

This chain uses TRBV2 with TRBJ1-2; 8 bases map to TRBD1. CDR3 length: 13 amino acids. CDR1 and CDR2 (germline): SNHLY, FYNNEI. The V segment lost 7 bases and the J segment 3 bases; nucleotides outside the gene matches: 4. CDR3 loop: CASNRGGDYGYTF. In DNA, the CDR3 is TGTGCCAGCAACAGGGGGGGGGACTATGGCTACACCTTC.

CDR3 DNA sequence: TGTGCCTGCCGGGAGGGGTCGCTCCAAGAGACCCAGTACTTC. Protein sequence: CACREGSLQETQYF. J is TRBJ2-5 and V is TRBV19, with 8 bases identical to TRBD2. V was clipped by 11 bases and J by 1 base; unmatched bases: 9. Germline assignment: CDR1 LNHDA and CDR2 SQIVND (reference sequence). This CDR3 is built from 14 residues.

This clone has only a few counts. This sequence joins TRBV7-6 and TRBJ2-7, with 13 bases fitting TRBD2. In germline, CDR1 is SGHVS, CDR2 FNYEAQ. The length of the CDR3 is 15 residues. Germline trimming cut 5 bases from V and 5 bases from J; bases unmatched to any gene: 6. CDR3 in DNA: TGTGCCAGCAGCATCGGGACTAGCGGGGTCCACGAGCAGTACTTC. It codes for CASSIGTSGVHEQYF.

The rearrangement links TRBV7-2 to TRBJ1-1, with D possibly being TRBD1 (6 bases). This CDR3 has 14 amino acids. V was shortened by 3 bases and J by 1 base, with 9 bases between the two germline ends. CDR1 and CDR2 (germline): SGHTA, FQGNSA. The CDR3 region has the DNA TGTGCCAGCAGCTTTCCGGGACAGAACACTGAAGCTTTCTTT. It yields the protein CASSFPGQNTEAFF. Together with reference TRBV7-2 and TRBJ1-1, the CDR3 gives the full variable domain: GAGVSQSPSNKVTEKGKDVELRCDPISGHTALYWYRQSLGQGLEFLIYFQGNSAPDKSGLPSDRFSAERTGGSVSTLTIQRTQQEDSAVYLCASSFPGQNTEAFFGQGTRLTVV.

CDR3 sequence reads: CASSGVSEQYF. In DNA, the CDR3 is TGTGCCAGCTCAGGGGTTTCCGAGCAGTACTTC. The chain has TRBV6-1 and TRBJ2-7; tentative D call: TRBD1 (6 bases). V lost 8 bases and J lost 6, with 11 bases in between. Germline V CDR1 and CDR2: MNHNS, SASEGT. The CDR3 spans 11 residues.